The rows below give T cell receptor beta chains drawn from one sample of a study of blood T cell repertoires in COVID-19. Profiled with immunoSEQ multiplex PCR; TCRdb holds only in-frame clones, not every one. Of some 400,000 clones listed, approximately 89% are singletons. Sequencing input: PBMCs or T cells enriched from blood (not recorded which). These receptors all stem from a woman in her 30s who had recovered from COVID-19. Both conserved end residues are part of each CDR3. The D gene is left open where the match is weak. The size of a clone is reported for some rows only, either as once, few or many, or as a class for expanded clones.

d_gene	j_gene	abundance	v_gene	CDR3nt	CDR3aa
-	TRBJ2-1	medium-sized	TRBV3-1/TRBV3-2	TGTGCCAGCAGCCCAACAGGGTTTGAGCAGTTCTTC	CASSPTGFEQFF
-	TRBJ1-3	-	TRBV10-3	TGTGCCATCAGTGAGACGACTCAGGGTGACACCATATATTTT	CAISETTQGDTIYF
TRBD1	TRBJ1-2	-	TRBV5-4	TGTGCCAGCAGCTCCTCCCGGGACAGGGGTTTTGGCTACACCTTC	CASSSSRDRGFGYTF
TRBD1	TRBJ2-4	-	TRBV2	TGTGCCAGCAGTCGGGACAGCAAAAATATTCAGTACTTC	CASSRDSKNIQYF
TRBD2	TRBJ2-7	-	TRBV5-4	TGTGCCAGTCAGACTAGCGGATCATCCTACGAGCAGTACTTC	CASQTSGSSYEQYF
-	TRBJ2-2	-	TRBV9	TGTGCCAGCAGCGTAAGATGGCAGATCACCGGGGAGCTGTTTTTT	CASSVRWQITGELFF
-	TRBJ1-1	-	TRBV9	TGTGCCAGCACTGACGGAGCGGAGAACACTGAAGCTTTCTTT	CASTDGAENTEAFF
TRBD1	TRBJ1-2	once	TRBV19	TGTGCCAGTAGTAAGGACAGGGGGCGACTCGGCTACACCTTC	CASSKDRGRLGYTF
-	TRBJ2-7	-	TRBV2	TGTGCCAGTAATGAAGGGCAAGCCTACGAGCAGTACTTC	CASNEGQAYEQYF
-	TRBJ1-1	-	TRBV5-4	TGTGCCAGCAGTTCAGTCCTGAACACTGAAGCTTTCTTT	CASSSVLNTEAFF
-	TRBJ2-2	once	TRBV29-1	TGCAGCGTTGAAGGTCCGGAGCGGACCGGGGAGCTGTTTTTT	CSVEGPERTGELFF
TRBD1	TRBJ2-3	-	TRBV7-6	TGTGCCAGCAGCCACGACAGGGGGCCTACAGATACGCAGTATTTT	CASSHDRGPTDTQYF
TRBD1	TRBJ1-2	once	TRBV5-4	TGTGCCAGCAGCCCGCTCGGACAGGGGGCATATGGCTACACCTTC	CASSPLGQGAYGYTF
TRBD2	TRBJ2-4	once	TRBV28	TGTGCCAGCAGTCTATTAGCGGGATTAACCAAAAACATTCAGTACTTC	CASSLLAGLTKNIQYF